Below are 17 T cell receptor beta chains sequenced from a single sample in a study of OX40 agonist ivuxolimab in advanced cancers. Assay: immunoSEQ multiplex PCR; the TCRdb copy retains only in-frame clones and omits some. The sample holds 70,000 or so clones; 75% to 90% are singletons and the top ten take roughly 2.7%. Sequences were derived from CD4+ or CD8+ T cells sorted from blood, sampled in a trial of the OX40 agonist ivuxolimab. All receptors derive from an adult with an advanced solid tumor such as melanoma, head and neck, liver or kidney cancer.

As for this clone: The sample has other DNA sequences that encode this CDR3 too. The V call is TRBV2, the J call TRBJ2-3, with 7 bases identical to TRBD2. From germline, CDR1 is SNHLY and CDR2 FYNNEI. Losses at the gene ends were 6 bases for V and 0 bases for J; bases not matched to a gene: 3. The CDR3 sequence is 14 residues long. This chain's CDR3 is CASRKRGSTDTQYF. CDR3 coding DNA: TGTGCCAGCAGGAAGCGGGGAAGCACAGATACGCAGTATTTT.

This chain links TRBV27 with TRBJ2-3; 9 bases are shared with TRBD2. The CDR3 extends over 16 amino acids. Per germline, CDR1 MNHEY and CDR2 SMNVEV (reference sequence). V gave up 6 bases and J gave up 1 base; unmatched junction bases: 8. The CDR3 nucleotides read TGTGCCAGCAGCCCCTCAGCGGGGGGACGCACAGATACGCAGTATTTT. It translates to CASSPSAGGRTDTQYF.

This clone was picked up a small number of times. This same CDR3 is encoded by further DNA sequences in the sample. This chain uses TRBV4-3 with TRBJ1-2; the D is unclear. Germline-derived CDR1 and CDR2 are LGHNA and YSLEER. The CDR3 is made up of 13 amino acids. With 1 base removed from V and 5 bases from J, the gap between germline ends came to 8 bases. The CDR3 region is CASSQGQSYGYTF. For the CDR3, the DNA is TGCGCCAGCAGCCAAGGCCAGTCATATGGCTACACCTTC.

The V and J genes are TRBV29-1 and TRBJ1-2, with 12 nucleotides matching TRBD1. With V trimmed by 3 bases and J by 8 bases, 1 base remained unmatched. This CDR3 is built from 12 residues. In germline, CDR1 is SQVTM, CDR2 ANQGSEA. This chain's CDR3 is CSVEGTGGGYTF. CDR3 DNA sequence: TGCAGCGTTGAGGGGACAGGGGGCGGCTACACCTTC. Combining the CDR3 with reference TRBV29-1 and TRBJ1-2 gives the whole variable domain SAVISQKPSRDICQRGTSLTIQCQVDSQVTMMFWYRQQPGQSLTLIATANQGSEATYESGFVIDKFPISRPNLTFSTLTVSNMSPEDSSIYLCSVEGTGGGYTFGSGTRLTVV.

This chain connects TRBV5-1 to TRBJ1-1; D may be TRBD1 (6 bases). V lost 1 base to trimming and J lost 1 base, with 11 bases between them. The CDR3 is 15 amino acids. Looked up from germline, CDR1 is SGHRS and CDR2 is YFSETQ. The CDR3 sequence is CASSLQGRANTEAFF. As DNA, the CDR3 is TGCGCCAGCAGCTTGCAGGGGAGGGCGAACACTGAAGCTTTCTTT.

This chain joins TRBV7-3 and TRBJ2-5; TRBD2 aligns across 9 bases. J gave up 5 bases and V 4 bases, and 2 bases lay outside the gene matches. CDR1 is SGHTA, CDR2 FQGTGA, per germline. The CDR3 is 13 residues long. The DNA of the CDR3 is TGTGCCAGCAGCTCGGGACTAGCTGAGACCCAGTACTTC. Translation: CASSSGLAETQYF.

The chain carries TRBV28 and TRBJ2-7; 10 nucleotides agree with TRBD2. The CDR3 consists of 15 residues. The J segment lost 6 bases and the V segment lost 6 bases, leaving 11 bases of the junction unmatched. CDR1 and CDR2 from the germline V gene are MDHEN and SYDVKM. CDR3 amino acids: CASRSLSGGAVEQYF. Here the CDR3 DNA reads TGTGCCAGCAGGAGTTTGAGCGGGGGGGCTGTCGAGCAGTACTTC.

In this sample, this clone turned up a few times. This chain uses TRBV27 with TRBJ1-5, with D hard to call. Trimming took off 5 bases at V and 3 bases at J, with 2 bases between the two ends. The CDR3 totals 11 residues. Germline CDR1 reads MNHEY; CDR2 reads SMNVEV (reference sequence). The CDR3 here is CASSHNQPQHF. The DNA of the CDR3 is TGTGCCAGCAGTCACAATCAGCCCCAGCATTTT.

This chain uses TRBV10-3 with TRBJ1-2, with D possibly matching TRBD1 (6 bases). The CDR3 has 13 residues. The V end lost 10 bases, the J end lost 2 bases, and 14 bases lay between the germline ends. Germline CDR1 reads ENHRY; CDR2 reads SYGVKD. CDR3 sequence: CANSLDRNYGYTF. As DNA, the CDR3 is TGTGCCAACTCTTTGGACAGAAACTATGGCTACACCTTC.

V gene TRBV2 combines with J gene TRBJ2-6; D ambiguous. Per the germline V gene, CDR1 is SNHLY and CDR2 is FYNNEI. The CDR3 has 16 residues. V dropped 5 bases and J dropped 2 bases, with 13 bases sitting between them. The CDR3 sequence is CASSPESGAGANVLTF. Written as DNA, the CDR3 is TGTGCCAGCAGTCCGGAATCCGGAGCTGGGGCCAACGTCCTGACTTTC.

The rearrangement uses TRBV7-2 and TRBJ2-7, with D perhaps TRBD2 (5 bases). This CDR3 comprises 15 residues. The germline gives CDR1 SGHTA, CDR2 FQGNSA. Trimming removed 1 base from V and 7 bases from J, with 17 bases in between. The CDR3 region is CASSLGVGSGREQYF. CDR3 nucleotide sequence: TGTGCCAGCAGCTTAGGGGTAGGCAGCGGCAGGGAGCAGTACTTC.

This chain connects TRBV7-8 to TRBJ1-5, with unresolved D. The CDR3 contains 16 residues. CDR1 is SGHVS, CDR2 FQNEAQ, per germline. Trimming pared 4 bases from V and 0 bases from J, leaving 13 bases between. The CDR3 bases are TGTGCCAGCAGCTACGCGGGGTATTCTAGCAATCAGCCCCAGCATTTT. Translation: CASSYAGYSSNQPQHF.

CDR3 loop: CASTQSSGNTIYF. Here the CDR3 DNA reads TGTGCCAGCACACAGTCCTCTGGAAACACCATATATTTT. This rearrangement joins TRBV11-1 to TRBJ1-3; D gene unclear. The CDR3 covers 13 residues. V shed 7 bases and J shed 0 bases, with 7 bases lying between them. Germline loops: CDR1 SGHAT, CDR2 FQDESV (reference sequence).

CDR3 coding DNA: TGTGCCAGCAGGTCCGGGACAGGGGGTCTGTACAATGAGCAGTTCTTC. Translation: CASRSGTGGLYNEQFF. The rearrangement links TRBV28 to TRBJ2-1; the match to TRBD1 covers 11 bases. The germline CDR1 and CDR2 sequences are MDHEN and SYDVKM. The trim removed 6 bases at V and 4 bases at J, leaving 8 bases unmatched. This CDR3 has 16 residues.

In its sample, this clone was seen once. The V call is TRBV6-1, the J call TRBJ2-7, with 7 nucleotides matching TRBD1. CDR1 MNHNS and CDR2 SASEGT come from the germline V gene. The CDR3 sequence is 17 residues long. V dropped 0 bases and J dropped 2; count of bases not matched to a gene: 10. In DNA form, the CDR3 reads TGTGCCAGCAGTGAAGCGGGTGTAAGGGGGCTCACCTACGAGCAGTACTTC. This encodes CASSEAGVRGLTYEQYF.

This chain uses TRBV6-5 with TRBJ2-5; the D is unclear. The V end was cut by 0 bases, the J end by 3 bases, with 5 bases between. Germline CDR1 reads MNHEY; CDR2 reads SVGAGI. The CDR3 is 13 residues long. CDR3 in DNA: TGTGCCAGCAGTTACTCCCTAGAAGAGACCCAGTACTTC. Encoded protein: CASSYSLEETQYF.

In nucleotides, the CDR3 is TGTGCCAGCAGTGAAGGGGGGGTTGGTAATGAAAAACTGTTTTTT. This sequence encodes CASSEGGVGNEKLFF. The chain employs TRBV25-1 and TRBJ1-4, with TRBD1 as a possible D gene (5 bases). This CDR3 spans 15 amino acids. V was shortened by 2 bases and J by 4 bases, with 11 bases between the two germline ends. Germline values: CDR1 MGHDK, CDR2 SYGVNS.